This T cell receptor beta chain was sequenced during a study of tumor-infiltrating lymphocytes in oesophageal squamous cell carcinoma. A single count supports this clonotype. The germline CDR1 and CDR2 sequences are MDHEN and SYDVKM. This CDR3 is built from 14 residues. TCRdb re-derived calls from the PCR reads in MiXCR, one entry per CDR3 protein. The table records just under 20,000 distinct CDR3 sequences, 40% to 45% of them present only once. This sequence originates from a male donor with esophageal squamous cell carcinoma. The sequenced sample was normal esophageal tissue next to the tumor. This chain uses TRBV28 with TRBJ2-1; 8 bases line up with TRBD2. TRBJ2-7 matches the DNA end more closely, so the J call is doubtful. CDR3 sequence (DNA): TGTGCCAGCAGTTTCCAGCGGGAGCCCTACGAGCAGTACTTC. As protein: CASSFQREPYEQYF.